This T cell receptor (beta chain) comes out of a study of cytomegalovirus exposure and HLA in healthy donors (dated by TCRdb to 2017 to 2019). Study-level background: In an earlier analysis of roughly 500 of the donors, roughly 300 Gb of sequence data and 90 million to 130 million unique TCR beta sequences from 180 million or so T cells were reported. To study patterns of TCR occurrence, a later analysis re-analyzed previously published TCR beta repertoires from just over 650 donors and added high-resolution HLA genotyping. In a later genetic analysis, genome-wide SNP genotypes for 398 of the 666 donors were used, and that subset was treated as a discovery cohort. Every repertoire in the discovery cohort had been generated on one and the same sequencing platform. The later analysis used no new phenotypic data to find candidate immune exposures, relying instead on TCR beta sequences and their occurrence across donors. Using immunosequencing, the study profiled T cell repertoires from roughly 650 subjects and related those repertoires to cytomegalovirus serostatus. Alongside the repertoire data, information on donor age, sex, ethnicity and CMV serostatus was compiled. An earlier analysis of approximately 500 of the donors applied high-throughput TCR beta sequencing to assess whether each TCR beta V gene segment acted as functional or pseudogenic. The genetic ancestry cluster associated with self-reported Caucasian donors included 81% of the roughly 400 genotyped donors. Typing coverage differed by locus: A, B, C, DRB1 and DQB1 were typed in about 620-630 donors, DQA1 in approximately 520, DPA1 in 600 to 610, and DPB1 in about 450. The study was designed to test whether signatures of past pathogen exposure could be identified by cataloging public T cell receptors. About 280 gigabases of sequencing data and tens of millions of unique TCR sequences were included in an early release covering roughly 600 HLA-typed donors. High-throughput TCR immunosequencing, statistical association of individual TCRs with disease status, and machine learning were combined to predict cytomegalovirus infection status. Class I and class II HLA loci were covered by the typing at four-digit resolution. A separate validation cohort of approximately 130 different subjects was used in addition to the roughly 720-subject first cohort. On average, 235,054 unique TCR beta nucleotide sequences were sequenced per donor among more than 350 genotyped donors of the cohort, with roughly 18% of those sequences being non-productive. About 5 DR-DQ haplotypes were handled as single units for association and clustering, since linkage in the cohort was strong.

The cohort comprised fewer than 700 healthy bone marrow donors. At the time of sampling, all cohort members were nominally healthy, though unrecorded immune exposures were likely present. The donor was CMV seropositive and was included in the group of 270 or so seropositive cohort members. Each donor provided a peripheral blood sample, and peripheral blood mononuclear cells were used for TCR beta sequencing. Genomic DNA was extracted from the blood cell samples with the Qiagen DNeasy Blood Extraction Kit. Overall study results and their limits: Immune exposure information for the cohort was limited to CMV serostatus. A group of highly shared sequence variants was considered likely to be a technical artifact of the sequencing pipeline. Most CMV-associated TCR beta chains appeared to be HLA-restricted in a later analysis, and the HLA associations seemed to be driven largely by CMV exposure. In both the original and validation cohorts, the classifier was reported to diagnose cytomegalovirus status with high specificity and sensitivity. A later analysis associated 16,951 TCR beta sequences with specific HLA alleles at a false discovery rate of 0.05. Most TCR sequences were seen in very few donors, while some public TCRs were found in many individuals. An association between a missense DCLRE1C variant and V-gene and J-gene trimming of TCR beta chains was found in a later genetic analysis and replicated in an independent cohort. Sequencing depth was assumed to be roughly uniform across donors in the presence/absence analyses, though that assumption may not hold. A few of the identified cytomegalovirus-associated TCR beta chains were confirmed in vitro to be specific for cytomegalovirus antigens. Only TCR beta chains were sequenced in this cohort, and the absence of alpha or paired-chain data limited detectable features. The authors suggested that the approach could potentially be extended to other disease states and immunological phenotypes. A later genetic analysis reported fewer N-insertions in productive TCRs among donors in an Asian-associated ancestry cluster than the roughly 700-donor mean. In a later analysis, TCR association rates were found to vary across HLA loci, with the most associated TCRs seen for DRB1 alleles and the fewest for HLA-C alleles. Some IMGT-functional V segments, including TRBV6-2 and TRBV6-3, could not be told apart with the 87-base-pair reads, so those segments were excluded. Several of the top co-occurrence clusters appeared to be linked to parvovirus B19, influenza, CMV and Epstein-Barr virus, according to a later analysis. Roughly 15 rarely observed V segments, including chromosome 9 orphons, were excluded from the earlier analysis of about 500 of the donors because counts were too low. An earlier analysis of some 560 of the donors showed that most TCR beta V segments appeared in productive rearrangements either about 90% or about 30% of the time, which broadly matched IMGT annotations. A further reported finding was that TCR beta sequences accurately predicted the HLA-A and HLA-B alleles for most subjects in the first cohort. Compared with equally common non-associated chains, HLA-associated TCR beta chains in a later analysis were more clonally expanded and had lower generation probabilities. In the study, about 150 TCR beta chains were listed as associated with cytomegalovirus. Linkage disequilibrium might explain the correlated functional status among segregating V segments, but an unknown experimental factor could not be ruled out. Because some donors lacked HLA typing at each locus, the association tests relied only on the typed subset. Strong co-occurrence of HLA alleles, especially DR and DQ, made assigning TCR associations to individual alleles difficult.

Including cysteine and phenylalanine, the CDR3 has 13 amino acids. The entry retains the CDR3 DNA only, 39 bases that are in frame from base 1. Based on the germline V gene (reference sequence), the CDR1 and CDR2 sequences are LNHDA and SQIVND. After removal of 6 bases from V and 2 bases from J, the junction retains 1 base not matched to a gene. The receptor library was made with the immunoSEQ multiplex PCR assay. For the multiplex PCR, a mixture combining 60 forward primers for TCR Vbeta segments and 13 reverse primers for TCR Jbeta segments was used. The CDR3 region of rearranged TCR beta genes was amplified from genomic DNA with a multiplex PCR assay. Amplified TCR beta libraries were sequenced as 87-base-pair reads on the Illumina HiSeq System. The paper's data handling went like this. A later analysis tallied around 80 million unique TCR beta chains across the 650 to 750 repertoires, and approximately 12 million of those chains were shared by two or more donors. Raw reads were error-corrected and collapsed into unique sequences with a nearest-neighbor algorithm that merged closely related sequences to remove PCR and sequencing errors. CDR3 sequences were aligned to IMGT reference sequences to assign V, D and J gene segments. For a sequence to be retained, at least a six-nucleotide match to both a V gene segment and a J gene segment was required. Rearrangements were called productive when the CDR3 lacked stop codons and stayed in frame with V and J; all others were non-productive. Following IMGT convention, CDR3 was defined as the stretch from the second conserved V-encoded cysteine up to the conserved J-encoded phenylalanine. The earlier analysis of 500 to 750 of the donors excluded any sequence lacking an unambiguous match to a single V gene segment. In an earlier analysis of more than 500 of the donors, a V segment was called functional when productive rearrangements were above 56.7%, and segregating when the standard deviation between donors exceeded 5%. A statistical classification framework was built to diagnose cytomegalovirus status from the catalog of TCR beta chain sequences. In a later analysis, TCR nucleotide sequences were compared against IMGT/GENE-DB human TR gene sequences so that V and J genes could be assigned. In a later analysis, CDR3 sequences and most-parsimonious VDJ recombination scenarios were assigned using the TCRdist pipeline. In a later analysis, each TCR beta chain was defined by its CDR3 amino acid sequence together with its V-gene family, and reads without a unique V-gene family were excluded. As a way to deal with suspected cross-contamination and a sequencing artifact, a later analysis dropped more than 500 nucleotide sequences that were highly shared and had low generation probability. In a later analysis, a clonal expansion index was calculated for each public chain from normalized within-repertoire ranks of inferred template counts. A later analysis computed generation probabilities with a VDJ recombination model fitted to out-of-frame rearrangements, and checked the results against IGoR. In a later analysis, TCR-TCR, TCR-HLA and TCR-CMV co-occurrence was scored with hypergeometric tests, and a repertoire-size bias correction was applied to TCR pairs. In a later analysis, false discovery rates were estimated by permuting HLA or CMV assignments 20 times. A later analysis grouped co-occurring TCRs with DBSCAN, adding TCRdist sequence similarity when clustering within HLA-allele-positive subsets. For co-occurrence clustering, repertoires with fewer than 30,000 or more than 120,000 public chains were excluded, along with about five repertoires with anomalous nucleotide sharing. The clones in this table, taken by TCRdb from immuneACCESS, are in-frame only. Not every clone is retained; where verified, under half of the shortfall comes from an unresolved V gene, and the cause of the rest is unknown. The DNA gave D and trimming, while V, J and clone size come from that table. In this sample the table shows about 240,000 clones, 70% to 90% of which occur a single time. Around 8% of the sample is taken by the ten largest.

As to this clone: No antigen is known for it. No base quality information exists; no much larger clone differs at one position.

Sequencing used PBMCs. The sequence was collected from a woman in her sixties or seventies in good health and CMV-seropositive. The rearrangement joined TRBV19 to TRBJ2-1, and TRBD2 aligns with 7 junction nucleotides. This receptor carries the CDR3 CASRTSAYNEQFF. Read as DNA, the sequence is TGTGCCAGTAGAACTAGCGCCTACAATGAGCAGTTCTTC. With all but the CDR3 taken from the reference TRBV19 and TRBJ2-1 genes, the full variable domain is: DGGITQSPKYLFRKEGQNVTLSCEQNLNHDAMYWYRQDPGQGLRLIYYSQIVNDFQKGDIAEGYSVSREKKESFPLTVTSAQKNPTAFYLCASRTSAYNEQFFGPGTRLTVL.